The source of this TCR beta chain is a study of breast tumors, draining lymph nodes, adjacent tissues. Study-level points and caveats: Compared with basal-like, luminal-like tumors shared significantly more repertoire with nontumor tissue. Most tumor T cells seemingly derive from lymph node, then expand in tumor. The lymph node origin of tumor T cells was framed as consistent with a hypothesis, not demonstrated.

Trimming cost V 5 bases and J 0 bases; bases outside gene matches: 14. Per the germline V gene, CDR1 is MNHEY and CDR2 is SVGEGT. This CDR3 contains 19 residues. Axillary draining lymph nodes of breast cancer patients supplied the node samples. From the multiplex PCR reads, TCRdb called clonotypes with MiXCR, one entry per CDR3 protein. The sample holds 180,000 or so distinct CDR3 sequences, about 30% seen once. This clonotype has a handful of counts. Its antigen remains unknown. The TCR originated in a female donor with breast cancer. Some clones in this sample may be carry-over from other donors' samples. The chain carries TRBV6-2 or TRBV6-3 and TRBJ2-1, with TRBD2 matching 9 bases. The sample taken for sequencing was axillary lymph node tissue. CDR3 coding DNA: TGTGCCAGCAGTCTCCATTATGCGGGGGGGACGAGCTCCTACAATGAGCAGTTCTTC. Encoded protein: CASSLHYAGGTSSYNEQFF.